This T cell receptor beta chain was obtained from a study of blood T cells in healthy people across ages. CDR1 and CDR2 from the germline V gene are MNHEY and SVGAGI. The CDR3 runs 15 residues. After removal of 5 bases from V and 4 bases from J, the junction contained 8 bases not matched to a gene. A single count supports this clonotype. Combining a sample-barcoded 5' primer with a J-beta primer mix, a second PCR ran for about 7 to 11 cycles. TCRdb recomputed calls from the 5' RACE reads with MiXCR, one row per CDR3 protein. This table holds some 670,000 distinct CDR3 sequences, about 50% found once. Sequenced input: blood. The origin of this receptor is a woman of 80 years or more in good health. This chain connects TRBV6-5 to TRBJ2-1, with 7 bases identical to TRBD2. Here the CDR3 reads CASSPPPGGYNEQFF. CDR3 in DNA: TGTGCCAGCAGTCCCCCTCCGGGGGGTTACAATGAGCAGTTCTTC.